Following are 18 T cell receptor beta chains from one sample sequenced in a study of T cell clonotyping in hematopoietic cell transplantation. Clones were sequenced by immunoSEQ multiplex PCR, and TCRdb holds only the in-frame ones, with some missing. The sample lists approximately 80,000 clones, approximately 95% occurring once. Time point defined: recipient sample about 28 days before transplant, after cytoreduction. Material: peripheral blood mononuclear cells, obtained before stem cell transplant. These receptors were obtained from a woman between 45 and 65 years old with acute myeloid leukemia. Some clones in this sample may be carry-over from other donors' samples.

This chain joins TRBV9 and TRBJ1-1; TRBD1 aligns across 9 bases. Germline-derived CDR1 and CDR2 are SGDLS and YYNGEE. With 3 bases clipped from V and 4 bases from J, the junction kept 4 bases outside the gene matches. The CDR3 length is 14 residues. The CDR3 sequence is CASSAGTGLTEAFF. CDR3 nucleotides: TGTGCCAGCAGCGCCGGGACAGGGCTCACTGAAGCTTTCTTT.

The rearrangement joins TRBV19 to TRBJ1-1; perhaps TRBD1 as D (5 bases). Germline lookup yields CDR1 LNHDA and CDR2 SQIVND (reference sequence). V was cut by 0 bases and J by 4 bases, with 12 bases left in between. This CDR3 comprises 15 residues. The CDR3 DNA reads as TGTGCCAGTAGTATAGAGGCGGGACTGGGCACTGAAGCTTTCTTT. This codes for CASSIEAGLGTEAFF.

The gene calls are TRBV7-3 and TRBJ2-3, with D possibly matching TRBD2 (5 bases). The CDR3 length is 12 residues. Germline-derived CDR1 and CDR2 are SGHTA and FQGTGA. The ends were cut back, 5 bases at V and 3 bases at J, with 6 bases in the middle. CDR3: CASSTGTDTQYF. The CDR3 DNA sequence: TGTGCCAGCAGCACGGGAACAGATACGCAGTATTTT.

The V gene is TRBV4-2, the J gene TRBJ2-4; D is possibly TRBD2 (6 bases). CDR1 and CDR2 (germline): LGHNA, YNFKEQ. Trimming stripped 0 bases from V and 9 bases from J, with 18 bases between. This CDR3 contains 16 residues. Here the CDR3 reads CASSQDFGGKGGIQYF. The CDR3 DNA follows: TGTGCCAGCAGCCAAGACTTCGGAGGGAAGGGAGGCATTCAGTACTTC.

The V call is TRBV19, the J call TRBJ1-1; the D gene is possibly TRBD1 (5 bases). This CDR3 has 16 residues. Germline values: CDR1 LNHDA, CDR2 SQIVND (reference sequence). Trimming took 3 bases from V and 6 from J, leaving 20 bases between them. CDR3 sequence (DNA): TGTGCCAGTAGTATCCGGGACTGGGGTGGGGGTCCTGAAGCTTTCTTT. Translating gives CASSIRDWGGGPEAFF.

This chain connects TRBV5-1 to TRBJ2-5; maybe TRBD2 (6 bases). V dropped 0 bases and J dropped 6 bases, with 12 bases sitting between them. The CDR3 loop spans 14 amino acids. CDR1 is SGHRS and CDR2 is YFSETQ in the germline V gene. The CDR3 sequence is CASSLDGGDKTQYF. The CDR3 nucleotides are TGCGCCAGCAGCTTGGACGGAGGGGATAAGACCCAGTACTTC.

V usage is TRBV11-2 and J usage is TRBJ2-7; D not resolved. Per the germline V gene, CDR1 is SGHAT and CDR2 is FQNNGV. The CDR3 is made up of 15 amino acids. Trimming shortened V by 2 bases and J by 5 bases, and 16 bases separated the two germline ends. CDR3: CASSLIQRGGHEQYF. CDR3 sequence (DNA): TGTGCCAGCAGCTTAATACAGCGCGGTGGCCACGAGCAGTACTTC.

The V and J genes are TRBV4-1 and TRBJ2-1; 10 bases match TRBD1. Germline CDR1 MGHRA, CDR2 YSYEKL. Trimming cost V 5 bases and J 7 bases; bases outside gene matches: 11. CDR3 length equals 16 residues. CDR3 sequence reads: CASSGRTGGFNNEQFF. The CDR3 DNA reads TGCGCCAGCAGCGGAAGGACAGGGGGGTTCAATAATGAGCAGTTCTTC.

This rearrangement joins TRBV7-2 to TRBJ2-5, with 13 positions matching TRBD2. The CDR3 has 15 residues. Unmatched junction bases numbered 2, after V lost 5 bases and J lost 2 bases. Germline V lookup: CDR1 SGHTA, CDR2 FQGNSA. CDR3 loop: CASSEGLAGQETQYF. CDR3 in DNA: TGTGCCAGCAGCGAGGGACTAGCGGGGCAAGAGACCCAGTACTTC.

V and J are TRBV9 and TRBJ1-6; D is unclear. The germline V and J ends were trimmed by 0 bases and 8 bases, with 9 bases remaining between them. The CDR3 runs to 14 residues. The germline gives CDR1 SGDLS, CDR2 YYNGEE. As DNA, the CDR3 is TGTGCCAGCAGCGTAGCTTTAGGATATTCACCCCTCCACTTT. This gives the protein CASSVALGYSPLHF.

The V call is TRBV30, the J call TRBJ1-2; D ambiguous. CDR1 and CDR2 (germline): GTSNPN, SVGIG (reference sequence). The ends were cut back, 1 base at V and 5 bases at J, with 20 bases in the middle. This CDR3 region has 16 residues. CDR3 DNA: TGTGCCTGGAGTGACCCTGGGCGGCCCTTCACTTATGGCTACACCTTC. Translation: CAWSDPGRPFTYGYTF.

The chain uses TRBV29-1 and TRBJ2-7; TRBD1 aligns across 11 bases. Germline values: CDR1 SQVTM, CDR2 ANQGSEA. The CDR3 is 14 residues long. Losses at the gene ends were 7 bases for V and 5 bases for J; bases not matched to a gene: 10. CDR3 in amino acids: CSGGQGANQNEQYF. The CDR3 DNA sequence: TGCAGCGGCGGACAGGGGGCGAATCAGAACGAGCAGTACTTC.

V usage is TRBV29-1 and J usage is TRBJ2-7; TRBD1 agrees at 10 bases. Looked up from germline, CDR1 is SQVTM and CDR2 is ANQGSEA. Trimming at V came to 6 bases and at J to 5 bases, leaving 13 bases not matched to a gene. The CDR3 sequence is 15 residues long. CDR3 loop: CSVPAGTGAGNEQYF. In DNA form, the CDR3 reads TGCAGCGTCCCGGCCGGGACAGGGGCTGGCAACGAGCAGTACTTC.

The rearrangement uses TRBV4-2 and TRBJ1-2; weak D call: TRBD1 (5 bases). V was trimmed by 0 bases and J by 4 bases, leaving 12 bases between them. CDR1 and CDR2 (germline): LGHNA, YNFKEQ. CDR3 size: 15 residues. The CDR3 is CASSQDRDGRYGYTF. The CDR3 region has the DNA TGTGCCAGCAGCCAAGATCGGGACGGCCGCTATGGCTACACCTTC.

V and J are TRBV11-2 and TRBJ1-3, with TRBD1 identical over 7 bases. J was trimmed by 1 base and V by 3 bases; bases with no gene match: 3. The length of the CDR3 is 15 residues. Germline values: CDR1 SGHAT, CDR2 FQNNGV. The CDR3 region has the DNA TGTGCCAGCAGCTTGGGGACAGTTTCTGGAAACACCATATATTTT. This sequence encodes CASSLGTVSGNTIYF.

CDR3 sequence reads: CAWSLSGLSSYNEQFF. The CDR3 DNA reads as TGTGCCTGGAGTCTTAGCGGGCTAAGCTCCTACAATGAGCAGTTCTTC. The chain has TRBV30 and TRBJ2-1; 7 positions agree with TRBD2. The germline CDR1 and CDR2 sequences are GTSNPN and SVGIG (reference sequence). The V segment lost 2 bases and the J segment 0 bases; nucleotides outside the gene matches: 7. The length of the CDR3 is 16 residues.

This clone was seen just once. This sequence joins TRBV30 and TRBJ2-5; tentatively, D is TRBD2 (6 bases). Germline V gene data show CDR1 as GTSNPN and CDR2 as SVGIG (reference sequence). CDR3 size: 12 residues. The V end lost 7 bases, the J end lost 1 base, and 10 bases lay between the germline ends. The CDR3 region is CAYRDFQETQYF. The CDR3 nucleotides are TGTGCCTACCGGGACTTCCAAGAGACCCAGTACTTC.

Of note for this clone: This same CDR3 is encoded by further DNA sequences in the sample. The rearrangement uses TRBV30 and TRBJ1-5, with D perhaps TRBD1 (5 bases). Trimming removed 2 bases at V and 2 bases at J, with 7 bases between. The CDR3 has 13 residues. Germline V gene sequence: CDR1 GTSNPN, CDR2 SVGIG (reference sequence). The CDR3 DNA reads TGTGCCTGGAGTACGACAGGCAATCAGCCCCAGCATTTT. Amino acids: CAWSTTGNQPQHF.